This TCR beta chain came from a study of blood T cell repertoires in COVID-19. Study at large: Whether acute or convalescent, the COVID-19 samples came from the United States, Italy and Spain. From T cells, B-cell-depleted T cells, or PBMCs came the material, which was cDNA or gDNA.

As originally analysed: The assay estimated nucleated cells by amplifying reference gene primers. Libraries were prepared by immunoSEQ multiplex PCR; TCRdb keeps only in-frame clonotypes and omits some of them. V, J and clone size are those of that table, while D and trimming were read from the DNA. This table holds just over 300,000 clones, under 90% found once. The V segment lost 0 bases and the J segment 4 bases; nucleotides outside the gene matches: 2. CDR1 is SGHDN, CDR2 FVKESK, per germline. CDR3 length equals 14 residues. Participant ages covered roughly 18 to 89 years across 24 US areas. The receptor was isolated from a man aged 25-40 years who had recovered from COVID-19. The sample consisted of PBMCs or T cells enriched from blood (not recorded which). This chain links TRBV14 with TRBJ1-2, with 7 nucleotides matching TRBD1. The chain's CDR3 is CASSQDRGPYGYTF. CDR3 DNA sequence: TGTGCCAGCAGCCAAGATAGGGGGCCCTATGGCTACACCTTC.